This T cell receptor (beta chain) stems from a study of PD-1 blockade in classical Hodgkin lymphoma (dated by TCRdb to between 2020 and 2021). The study in broad terms: Nivolumab dosing was 3 mg/kg intravenously every 2 weeks, continuing until either disease progression or unacceptable toxicity. To define a peripheral blood immune signature of response to PD-1 blockade in classical Hodgkin lymphoma, the study combined TCR beta sequencing with CyTOF.

Via the germline V gene, CDR1 is SGHNT and CDR2 YENEEA. Measured from the cysteine to the phenylalanine, the CDR3 is 14 residues long. Only the CDR3 portion is preserved as DNA: 42 bases, with reading frame beginning at the first base. Compared with germline, V lacks 7 bases and J lacks 4 bases; bases without a gene match: 6. As for this clone: Its recognized antigen is unknown. Base qualities are not provided; no much larger clone lies one nucleotide away.

Genomic DNA was isolated using the Qiagen DNeasy kit from unsorted PBMCs as well as from negatively selected CD4+ and CD8+ fractions. Amplification of TCR beta CDR3 regions was done by immunoSEQ multiplex PCR with primers that anneal to V and J segments. A synthetic immune receptor repertoire was used to minimize amplification bias, and any remaining bias was removed computationally after sequencing. The authors' analysis ran thus. Repertoire diversity was quantified as the Shannon entropy index using custom Python scripts. The unsorted, CD4+ and CD8+ repertoires were each analyzed separately, with the exception of combined analyses, where CD4+ and CD8+ sequences were merged in silico. A clone was considered expanded if an increase in frequency of at least 2-fold after treatment relative to C1D1 was found, and a pseudocount of 0.5 was applied to clones undetected at baseline. Singleton clones were defined as clones with 0 or 1 copy at C1D1, and non-singleton clones were defined as clones with 2 or more copies. Clones expanded in unsorted samples were assigned a CD4+, CD8+ or unknown annotation through matching of protein sequences in sorted samples from the same patient. Diversity changes from C1D1 to C4D1 were tested in paired samples using Wilcoxon tests. Sourced from immuneACCESS, this table was stored by TCRdb with only in-frame sequences that have V and J called. A share of the clones is absent; for the studies checked, an unresolved V gene accounts for under half, and the remainder has no known explanation. Clone size and the V and J calls come from that table; the DNA yielded D and trimming. A total of some 14,000 clones appear in this sample, roughly nine tenths of them only once. In total, the top ten clones hold 18% of the sample.

The time point label, read with the paper, signifies: cycle 4 day 1 (C4D1), after less than seven weeks of nivolumab. Every trial patient had relapsed after autologous stem cell transplantation, and cohorts A, B and C differed in prior brentuximab vedotin exposure. A Miltenyi CD8+ T cell isolation kit was used for magnetic negative selection to purify CD8+ T cells from thawed PBMCs. The trial cohort comprised 60 or so patients with relapsed/refractory classical Hodgkin lymphoma whose best overall responses were complete response, partial response or progressive disease. In the multi-cohort phase II CheckMate 205 trial, trial patients received single-agent nivolumab. An independent review committee assessed best overall response using the 2007 International Working Group response criteria. Trial PBMCs were obtained immediately prior to nivolumab initiation (C1D1) and on therapy at cycle 2 day 1 and cycle 4 day 1. Peripheral blood was collected in 8 mL Vacutainer Cell Preparation Tubes, from which PBMCs were isolated by centrifugation and then cryopreserved. Purified CD4+ and CD8+ fractions were generated only in cases for which an additional PBMC sample was available. Magnetically labelled cells were removed on LS columns in a quadroMACS separator, and the flow-through was retained as the purified fraction.

Beyond this particular receptor, the publication reports: Patients starting nivolumab less than 1 year after ASCT had lower diversity and were excluded from later analyses to avoid confounding by immune reconstitution. Baseline TCR diversity was reported to be lower in newly diagnosed patients than in healthy donors, and even lower in relapsed/refractory patients. Only a single clinical trial cohort was studied, and what caused the repertoire differences, possibly disease activity or prior therapy, remained undefined. Among trial patients, those achieving complete response had baseline diversity similar to that of newly diagnosed patients, while diversity was significantly lower in partial responders and progressors. By C4D1, a significant rise was seen in CD4+ TCR diversity but not in CD8+ TCR diversity (p=0.0027 vs p=0.16), and the rise was most apparent among complete responders (p=0.02).

This material consisted of CD8+ T cells from blood, taken before the fourth cycle of nivolumab. The origin of this receptor is a human donor with classical Hodgkin lymphoma. The chain is made from TRBV11-3 and TRBJ2-7, and 11 bases in between align with TRBD1. The base sequence is TGTGCCAGCAACAGGACAGGGGGCGGGTACGAGCAGTACTTC. Its protein reads: CASNRTGGGYEQYF.